The rows below give T cell receptor beta chains drawn from one sample of a study of T cells after yellow fever vaccination. TCRdb ran MiXCR on the 5' RACE reads and lists one entry per CDR3 protein. Found here are about 320,000 distinct CDR3 sequences, 3.5% to 4.5% of them singletons; the top ten hold roughly a fifth. The starting material was PBMCs, obtained 15 days after the yellow fever booster vaccination. The source of these receptors is a man aged 18 to 35 who received the YFV17D yellow fever vaccine. CDR3s include the opening cysteine and the closing phenylalanine or tryptophan. A D gene is named only where the DNA matches it firmly. Clone size appears in some rows only: once, few, many, or a class for an expanded clone.

d_call: .; clone_size: .; cdr3_length: 14; j_call: TRBJ2-7; v_call: TRBV19; cdr3_aa: CASSPEDISYEQYF; cdr3_nt: TGTGCCAGTAGTCCCGAGGATATCTCCTACGAGCAGTACTTC
d_call: .; clone_size: many; cdr3_length: 14; j_call: TRBJ2-2; v_call: TRBV6-6; cdr3_aa: CASSYSRGAGELFF; cdr3_nt: TGTGCCAGCAGTTACTCGAGGGGCGCCGGGGAGCTGTTTTTT
d_call: .; clone_size: many; cdr3_length: 14; j_call: TRBJ1-6; v_call: TRBV7-9; cdr3_aa: CASSLWTENSPLHF; cdr3_nt: TGTGCCAGCAGCTTATGGACAGAAAATTCACCCCTCCACTTT
d_call: .; clone_size: many; cdr3_length: 14; j_call: TRBJ2-5; v_call: TRBV12-3/TRBV12-4; cdr3_aa: CASSFVGAQETQYF; cdr3_nt: TGTGCCAGCAGTTTCGTCGGGGCCCAAGAGACCCAGTACTTC
d_call: TRBD1; clone_size: .; cdr3_length: 14; j_call: TRBJ1-6; v_call: TRBV7-2; cdr3_aa: CASSWTGEYSPLHF; cdr3_nt: TGTGCCAGCAGTTGGACAGGGGAGTATTCACCCCTCCACTTT
d_call: .; clone_size: many; cdr3_length: 14; j_call: TRBJ2-1; v_call: TRBV9; cdr3_aa: CASSVELGGAKQFF; cdr3_nt: TGTGCCAGCAGCGTCGAATTAGGGGGGGCCAAGCAGTTCTTC
d_call: .; clone_size: few; cdr3_length: 15; j_call: TRBJ2-2; v_call: TRBV15; cdr3_aa: CATSRGQDGTGELFF; cdr3_nt: TGTGCCACCAGCAGAGGCCAGGATGGAACCGGGGAGCTGTTTTTT
d_call: .; clone_size: .; cdr3_length: 15; j_call: TRBJ1-6; v_call: TRBV20-1; cdr3_aa: CSAQFGGWSNSPLHF; cdr3_nt: TGCAGTGCCCAGTTCGGGGGCTGGTCTAATTCACCCCTCCACTTT
d_call: TRBD2; clone_size: .; cdr3_length: 15; j_call: TRBJ2-1; v_call: TRBV19; cdr3_aa: CASKTSGGAGHEQFF; cdr3_nt: TGTGCCAGTAAGACTAGCGGGGGGGCAGGACATGAGCAGTTCTTC
d_call: TRBD1; clone_size: few; cdr3_length: 17; j_call: TRBJ1-5; v_call: TRBV20-1; cdr3_aa: CSARGALGGPGNQPQHF; cdr3_nt: TGCAGTGCTAGAGGGGCCTTAGGGGGCCCAGGCAATCAGCCCCAGCATTTT
d_call: .; clone_size: .; cdr3_length: 14; j_call: TRBJ2-5; v_call: TRBV10-3; cdr3_aa: CAISDEPRQETQYF; cdr3_nt: TGTGCCATCAGTGACGAACCCCGCCAAGAGACCCAGTACTTC
d_call: TRBD2; clone_size: many; cdr3_length: 14; j_call: TRBJ2-7; v_call: TRBV20-1; cdr3_aa: CSASKRTSGYEQYF; cdr3_nt: TGCAGTGCTAGTAAGAGGACTAGCGGGTACGAGCAGTACTTC
d_call: .; clone_size: many; cdr3_length: 12; j_call: TRBJ1-2; v_call: TRBV12-3/TRBV12-4; cdr3_aa: CASSLEEWGYTF; cdr3_nt: TGTGCCAGCAGTTTAGAGGAGTGGGGCTACACCTTC
d_call: .; clone_size: many; cdr3_length: 14; j_call: TRBJ1-1; v_call: TRBV7-9; cdr3_aa: CASSPTNMNTEAFF; cdr3_nt: TGTGCCAGCAGCCCGACAAACATGAACACTGAAGCTTTCTTT
d_call: .; clone_size: .; cdr3_length: 13; j_call: TRBJ2-1; v_call: TRBV7-2; cdr3_aa: CASRQETYNEQFF; cdr3_nt: TGTGCCAGCAGACAGGAGACCTACAATGAGCAGTTCTTC
d_call: .; clone_size: many; cdr3_length: 17; j_call: TRBJ1-1; v_call: TRBV4-3; cdr3_aa: CASSQIRDSQGDTEAFF; cdr3_nt: TGCGCCAGCAGCCAGATTCGGGACTCCCAAGGGGACACTGAAGCTTTCTTT
d_call: .; clone_size: few; cdr3_length: 16; j_call: TRBJ2-5; v_call: TRBV29-1; cdr3_aa: CSVEILGDSRQETQYF; cdr3_nt: TGCAGCGTTGAGATTCTAGGGGACTCCCGGCAAGAGACCCAGTACTTC
d_call: .; clone_size: few; cdr3_length: 15; j_call: TRBJ2-7; v_call: TRBV7-9; cdr3_aa: CASSFLRASSYEQYF; cdr3_nt: TGTGCCAGCAGCTTTCTTCGGGCTTCGTCCTACGAGCAGTACTTC
d_call: .; clone_size: .; cdr3_length: 12; j_call: TRBJ2-3; v_call: TRBV28; cdr3_aa: CGSSLYTDTQYF; cdr3_nt: TGTGGCAGCAGTTTGTACACAGATACGCAGTATTTT
d_call: .; clone_size: .; cdr3_length: 14; j_call: TRBJ1-2; v_call: TRBV12-3/TRBV12-4; cdr3_aa: CASSLPGVNYGYTF; cdr3_nt: TGTGCCAGCAGTTTACCAGGAGTTAACTATGGCTACACCTTC
d_call: .; clone_size: .; cdr3_length: 16; j_call: TRBJ1-5; v_call: TRBV4-3; cdr3_aa: CASSQDIGYSNQPQHF; cdr3_nt: TGCGCCAGCAGCCAAGATATCGGATATAGCAATCAGCCCCAGCATTTT
d_call: .; clone_size: .; cdr3_length: 15; j_call: TRBJ1-2; v_call: TRBV6-5; cdr3_aa: CASRPPAGEGYGYTF; cdr3_nt: TGTGCCAGCAGACCCCCGGCGGGCGAGGGATATGGCTACACCTTC
d_call: .; clone_size: many; cdr3_length: 13; j_call: TRBJ1-1; v_call: TRBV7-2; cdr3_aa: CASSSQGITEAFF; cdr3_nt: TGTGCCAGCAGTTCACAGGGTATCACTGAAGCTTTCTTT
d_call: .; clone_size: many; cdr3_length: 12; j_call: TRBJ2-1; v_call: TRBV7-3; cdr3_aa: CASSLSLGEQFF; cdr3_nt: TGTGCCAGCAGCTTATCTCTGGGTGAGCAGTTCTTC
d_call: TRBD2; clone_size: many; cdr3_length: 16; j_call: TRBJ2-3; v_call: TRBV20-1; cdr3_aa: CSADLGLAGGTDTQYF; cdr3_nt: TGCAGTGCTGATTTAGGACTAGCGGGAGGAACAGATACGCAGTATTTT
d_call: .; clone_size: many; cdr3_length: 18; j_call: TRBJ2-1; v_call: TRBV6-6; cdr3_aa: CASSLEPPGEPGYNEQFF; cdr3_nt: TGTGCCAGCAGCCTCGAACCCCCCGGGGAGCCGGGATACAATGAGCAGTTCTTC
d_call: .; clone_size: many; cdr3_length: 12; j_call: TRBJ2-5; v_call: TRBV28; cdr3_aa: CASSSVGETQYF; cdr3_nt: TGCGCCAGCAGCTCGGTTGGAGAGACCCAGTACTTC
d_call: TRBD1; clone_size: many; cdr3_length: 17; j_call: TRBJ1-1; v_call: TRBV10-3; cdr3_aa: CAISGGVGQVLNTEAFF; cdr3_nt: TGTGCCATCAGTGGAGGGGTGGGACAGGTGCTGAACACTGAAGCTTTCTTT
d_call: .; clone_size: .; cdr3_length: 14; j_call: TRBJ2-3; v_call: TRBV10-2; cdr3_aa: CASTPNRGTDTQYF; cdr3_nt: TGCGCCAGCACCCCCAACCGCGGGACAGATACGCAGTATTTT
d_call: .; clone_size: many; cdr3_length: 15; j_call: TRBJ2-1; v_call: TRBV7-3; cdr3_aa: CASTLERGPYNEQFF; cdr3_nt: TGTGCCAGCACCCTCGAACGGGGGCCCTACAATGAGCAGTTCTTC
d_call: .; clone_size: many; cdr3_length: 16; j_call: TRBJ2-2; v_call: TRBV11-2; cdr3_aa: CASSLVYGQGIGELFF; cdr3_nt: TGTGCCAGCAGCTTAGTCTATGGTCAGGGAATCGGGGAGCTGTTTTTT
d_call: .; clone_size: many; cdr3_length: 13; j_call: TRBJ2-3; v_call: TRBV7-2; cdr3_aa: CASSLYSTDTQYF; cdr3_nt: TGTGCCAGCAGCTTATATAGCACAGATACGCAGTATTTT
d_call: .; clone_size: few; cdr3_length: 14; j_call: TRBJ2-4; v_call: TRBV5-5; cdr3_aa: CASGRATTKNIQYF; cdr3_nt: TGTGCCAGCGGGCGAGCCACCACCAAAAACATTCAGTACTTC
d_call: TRBD2; clone_size: few; cdr3_length: 14; j_call: TRBJ2-5; v_call: TRBV20-1; cdr3_aa: CSASLAGGSETQYF; cdr3_nt: TGCAGTGCTAGTCTAGCGGGGGGATCAGAGACCCAGTACTTC
d_call: .; clone_size: many; cdr3_length: 18; j_call: TRBJ2-3; v_call: TRBV6-5; cdr3_aa: CASSYSWTLRPGRDTQYF; cdr3_nt: TGTGCCAGCAGTTACTCTTGGACCCTCAGACCTGGAAGGGATACGCAGTATTTT
d_call: .; clone_size: .; cdr3_length: 13; j_call: TRBJ1-1; v_call: TRBV7-9; cdr3_aa: CASLRGFGTEAFF; cdr3_nt: TGTGCCAGCCTGAGAGGGTTCGGCACTGAAGCTTTCTTT
d_call: .; clone_size: .; cdr3_length: 16; j_call: TRBJ1-2; v_call: TRBV4-1; cdr3_aa: CASSQGVGVSNYGYTF; cdr3_nt: TGCGCCAGCAGCCAAGGGGTTGGCGTCTCTAACTATGGCTACACCTTC
d_call: .; clone_size: many; cdr3_length: 14; j_call: TRBJ2-5; v_call: TRBV6-5; cdr3_aa: CASSDRSRSETQYF; cdr3_nt: TGTGCCAGCAGCGACAGGTCTCGGAGTGAGACCCAGTACTTC
d_call: .; clone_size: many; cdr3_length: 14; j_call: TRBJ2-5; v_call: TRBV9; cdr3_aa: CASSVGGSAETQYF; cdr3_nt: TGTGCCAGCAGCGTAGGAGGGAGTGCGGAGACCCAGTACTTC
d_call: .; clone_size: .; cdr3_length: 13; j_call: TRBJ2-7; v_call: TRBV3-1; cdr3_aa: CASSQDPPYEQYF; cdr3_nt: TGTGCCAGCAGCCAAGACCCCCCCTACGAGCAGTACTTC
d_call: .; clone_size: .; cdr3_length: 14; j_call: TRBJ1-2; v_call: TRBV27; cdr3_aa: CASSLKGLLDGYTF; cdr3_nt: TGTGCCAGCAGTTTAAAGGGGCTCTTGGATGGCTACACCTTC
d_call: TRBD2; clone_size: many; cdr3_length: 13; j_call: TRBJ2-3; v_call: TRBV12-3/TRBV12-4; cdr3_aa: CASSLRGADTQYF; cdr3_nt: TGTGCCAGCAGTTTACGGGGGGCAGATACGCAGTATTTT
d_call: .; clone_size: few; cdr3_length: 16; j_call: TRBJ2-1; v_call: TRBV15; cdr3_aa: CATSRKRASLYNEQFF; cdr3_nt: TGTGCCACCAGCCGAAAAAGAGCCTCCCTCTACAATGAGCAGTTCTTC
d_call: TRBD2; clone_size: many; cdr3_length: 15; j_call: TRBJ2-5; v_call: TRBV20-1; cdr3_aa: CSARDLASGEETQYF; cdr3_nt: TGCAGTGCTAGAGATCTGGCTAGCGGGGAAGAGACCCAGTACTTC
d_call: .; clone_size: .; cdr3_length: 15; j_call: TRBJ1-5; v_call: TRBV12-3/TRBV12-4; cdr3_aa: CASSSGGSLNQPQHF; cdr3_nt: TGTGCCAGCAGTTCCGGTGGCAGTCTTAATCAGCCCCAGCATTTT
d_call: .; clone_size: many; cdr3_length: 16; j_call: TRBJ2-5; v_call: TRBV7-2; cdr3_aa: CASSLVVWQRGETQYF; cdr3_nt: TGTGCCAGCAGCTTAGTAGTCTGGCAGAGGGGGGAGACCCAGTACTTC
d_call: TRBD1; clone_size: many; cdr3_length: 14; j_call: TRBJ1-2; v_call: TRBV7-2; cdr3_aa: CASSLGRGSYGYTF; cdr3_nt: TGTGCCAGCAGCTTAGGCAGGGGGAGCTATGGCTACACCTTC
d_call: .; clone_size: many; cdr3_length: 11; j_call: TRBJ2-5; v_call: TRBV6-2/TRBV6-3; cdr3_aa: CASSQVRDQYF; cdr3_nt: TGTGCCAGCAGCCAAGTTAGGGACCAGTACTTC
d_call: TRBD1; clone_size: many; cdr3_length: 15; j_call: TRBJ1-4; v_call: TRBV5-1; cdr3_aa: CASSHNRGPNEKLFF; cdr3_nt: TGCGCCAGCAGCCACAACAGGGGGCCTAATGAAAAACTGTTTTTT
d_call: .; clone_size: many; cdr3_length: 12; j_call: TRBJ1-2; v_call: TRBV20-1; cdr3_aa: CSAFGRAGGYTF; cdr3_nt: TGCAGTGCTTTCGGACGGGCGGGTGGCTACACCTTC
d_call: .; clone_size: .; cdr3_length: 14; j_call: TRBJ1-2; v_call: TRBV20-1; cdr3_aa: CSARDYSGGHGYTF; cdr3_nt: TGCAGTGCTAGAGATTATTCGGGGGGCCATGGCTACACCTTC